This T cell receptor beta chain was sequenced in a study of cytomegalovirus exposure and HLA in healthy donors (dated 2017 in TCRdb). At the level of the whole study: The 500 to 800 repertoires of the first cohort and the roughly 120 validation repertoires were produced on the same platform, according to a later analysis. The study aimed to test whether signatures of past pathogen exposure could be identified by cataloging public T cell receptors. Besides the first cohort of some 670 subjects, a separate validation cohort made up of roughly 120 different subjects was used. The study combined high-throughput TCR immunosequencing, statistical association of individual TCRs with disease status, and machine learning to predict cytomegalovirus infection status.

Donors formed part of the validation cohort, which comprised 95 to 150 subjects and was distinct from the first cohort of 666 subjects. The study at large found these results: Of the cluster scores, around 95% were above 0 in a later analysis, which found that TCRs clustered in the first cohort also tended to co-occur in the 95 to 150 validation repertoires. A later analysis lacked HLA typing for the validation cohort, so it scored co-occurrence in that cohort across all 120 repertoires. The study listed around 160 TCR beta chains as associated with cytomegalovirus. In vitro tests confirmed that a few of the cytomegalovirus-associated TCR beta chains recognize cytomegalovirus antigens. The authors suggested that the approach could potentially be extended to other disease states and immunological phenotypes. The classifier was reported to diagnose cytomegalovirus status with high specificity and sensitivity in both the original and validation cohorts. Across donors, most TCR sequences were observed very rarely, whereas some public TCRs were present in many individuals.

This clone has only a few counts. The clone's antigen remains unknown. No per-base quality is available; no much larger clone lies one base away. From the cysteine through the phenylalanine, the CDR3 covers 16 amino acids. The DNA shown is the 48-base CDR3, in frame from base 1. In the germline V gene, CDR1 corresponds to MDHEN and CDR2 to SYDVKM. V is clipped by 6 bases and J by 3 bases, and the sequence between their germline boundaries is 18 bases long. Library prep was done by the immunoSEQ multiplex PCR assay. Regarding the original processing steps: To diagnose cytomegalovirus status from the catalog of TCR beta chain sequences, a statistical classification framework was built. The clones in this table, taken by TCRdb from immuneACCESS, are in-frame only. Not every clone is retained; where verified, under half of the shortfall comes from an unresolved V gene, and the cause of the rest is unknown. The DNA was the basis for D and trimming; V, J and clone size are from that table. This sample comprises 160,000 or so clones, almost 85% of them detected only once. The ten top clones hold about a tenth of the sample.

The specimen sequenced was PBMCs. The source of this sequence is a man younger than 40 in good health and CMV-seropositive. The chain is assembled from TRBV28 and TRBJ1-5; tentative D gene TRBD1, with 6 bases matching. The CDR3 in this case is CASRYRVRGLNQPQHF. In nucleotides, the sequence is TGTGCCAGCAGATACAGGGTACGAGGCCTCAATCAGCCCCAGCATTTT.